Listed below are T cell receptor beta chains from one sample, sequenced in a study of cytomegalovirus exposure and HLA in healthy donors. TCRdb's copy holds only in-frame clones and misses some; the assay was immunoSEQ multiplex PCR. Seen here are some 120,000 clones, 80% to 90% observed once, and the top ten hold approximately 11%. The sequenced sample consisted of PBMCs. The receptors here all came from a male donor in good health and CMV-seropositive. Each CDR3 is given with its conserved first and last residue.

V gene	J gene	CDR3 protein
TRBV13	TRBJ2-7	CASSLRLDRAYEQYF
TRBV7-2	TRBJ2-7	CASSRAGTDINEQYF
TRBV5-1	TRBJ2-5	CASSPDREETQYF
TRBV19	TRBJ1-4	CASTQRREKLFF
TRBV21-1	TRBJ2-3	CASSQLGPWQASITDTQYF
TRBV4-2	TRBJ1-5	CASSAQPIGGTNQPQHF
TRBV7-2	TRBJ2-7	CASSLTEVRYF
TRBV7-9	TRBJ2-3	CASSMGRDTDTQYF
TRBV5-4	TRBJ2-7	CASSLGLAGVEQYF
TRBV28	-	CASIDSQSSYEQYF
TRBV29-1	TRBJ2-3	CSVDRGGTDTQYF
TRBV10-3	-	CAITGGDRGYEQYF
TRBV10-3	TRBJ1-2	CAIRGGTGNYGYTF
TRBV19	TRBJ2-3	CASSILADSSTDTQYF
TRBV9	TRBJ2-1	CASIVGDRGINEQFF
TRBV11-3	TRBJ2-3	CASSLDLGYPVTQYF
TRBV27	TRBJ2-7	CASSQSGYEQYF
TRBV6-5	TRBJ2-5	CAGGDEETQYF
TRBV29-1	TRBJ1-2	CSVALPGGGMINYGYTF
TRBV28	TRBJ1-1	CATHRRHTEAFF
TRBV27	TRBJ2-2	CASSFDRGTGELFF
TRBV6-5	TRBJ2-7	CASTPLPGSYEQYF
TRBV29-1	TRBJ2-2	CSAVASGRPGELFF
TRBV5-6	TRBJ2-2	CASTPTSGVNTGELFF